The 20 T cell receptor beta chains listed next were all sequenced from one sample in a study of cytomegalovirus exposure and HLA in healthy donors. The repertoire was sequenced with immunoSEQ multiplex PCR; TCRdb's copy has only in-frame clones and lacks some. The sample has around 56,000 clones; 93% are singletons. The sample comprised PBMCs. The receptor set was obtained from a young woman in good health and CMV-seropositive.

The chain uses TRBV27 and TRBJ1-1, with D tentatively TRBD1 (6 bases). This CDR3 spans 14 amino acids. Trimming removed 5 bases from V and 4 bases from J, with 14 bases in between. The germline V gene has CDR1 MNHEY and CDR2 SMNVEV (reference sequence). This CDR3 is CASSPIRGSTEAFF. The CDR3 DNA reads TGTGCCAGCAGTCCCATCAGGGGAAGCACTGAAGCTTTCTTT.

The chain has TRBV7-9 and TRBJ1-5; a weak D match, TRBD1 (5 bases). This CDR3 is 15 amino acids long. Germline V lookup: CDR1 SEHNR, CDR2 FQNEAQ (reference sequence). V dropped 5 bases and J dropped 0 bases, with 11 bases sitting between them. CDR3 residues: CASSAQGNSNQPQHF. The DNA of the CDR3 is TGTGCCAGCAGCGCTCAGGGAAATAGCAATCAGCCCCAGCATTTT.

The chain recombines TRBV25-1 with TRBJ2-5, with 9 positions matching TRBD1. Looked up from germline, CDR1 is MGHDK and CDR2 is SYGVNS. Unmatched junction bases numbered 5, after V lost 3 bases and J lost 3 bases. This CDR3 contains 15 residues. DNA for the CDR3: TGTGCCAGCAGTGACCCCGGGACAGGGAAAGAGACCCAGTACTTC. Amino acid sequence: CASSDPGTGKETQYF.

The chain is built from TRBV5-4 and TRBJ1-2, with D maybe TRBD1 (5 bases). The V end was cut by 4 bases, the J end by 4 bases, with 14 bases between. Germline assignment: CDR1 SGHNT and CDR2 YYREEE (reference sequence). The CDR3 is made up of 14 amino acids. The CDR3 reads CASSTGRPVYGYTF. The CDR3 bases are TGTGCCAGCAGCACAGGACGCCCGGTCTATGGCTACACCTTC.

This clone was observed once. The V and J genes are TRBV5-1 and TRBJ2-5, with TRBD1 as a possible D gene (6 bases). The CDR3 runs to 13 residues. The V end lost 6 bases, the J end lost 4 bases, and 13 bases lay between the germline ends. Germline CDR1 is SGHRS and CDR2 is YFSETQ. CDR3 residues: CASTPGARETQYF. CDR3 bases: TGCGCCAGCACCCCAGGGGCCCGAGAGACCCAGTACTTC.

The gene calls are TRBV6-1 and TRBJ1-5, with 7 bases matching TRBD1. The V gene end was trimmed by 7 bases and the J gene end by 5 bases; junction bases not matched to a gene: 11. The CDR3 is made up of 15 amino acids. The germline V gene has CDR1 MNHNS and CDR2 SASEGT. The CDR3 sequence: CASTQRGRGDQPQHF. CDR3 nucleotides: TGTGCCAGCACCCAACGGGGCAGGGGGGATCAGCCCCAGCATTTT.

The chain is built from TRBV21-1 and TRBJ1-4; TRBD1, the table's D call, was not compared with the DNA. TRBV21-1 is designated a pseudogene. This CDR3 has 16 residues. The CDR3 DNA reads TGTGCCAGCAGCAACCGCACAGGGGGGTATAATGAAAAACTGTTTTTT. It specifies CASSNRTGGYNEKLFF.

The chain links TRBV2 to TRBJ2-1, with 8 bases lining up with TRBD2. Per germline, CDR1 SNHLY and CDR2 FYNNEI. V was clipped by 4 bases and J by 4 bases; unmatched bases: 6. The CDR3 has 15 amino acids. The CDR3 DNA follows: TGTGCCAGCAGTGCAGCGGGGGCGGATTACAATGAGCAGTTCTTC. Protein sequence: CASSAAGADYNEQFF. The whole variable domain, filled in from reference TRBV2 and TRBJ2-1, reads EPEVTQTPSHQVTQMGQEVILRCVPISNHLYFYWYRQILGQKVEFLVSFYNNEISEKSEIFDDQFSVERPDGSNFTLKIRSTKLEDSAMYFCASSAAGADYNEQFFGPGTRLTVL.

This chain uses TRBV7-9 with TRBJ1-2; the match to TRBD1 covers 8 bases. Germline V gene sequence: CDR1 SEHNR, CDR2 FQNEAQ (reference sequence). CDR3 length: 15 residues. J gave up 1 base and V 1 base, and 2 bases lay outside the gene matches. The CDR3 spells CASSLGDRINYGYTF. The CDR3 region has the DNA TGTGCCAGCAGCTTAGGGGACAGGATTAACTATGGCTACACCTTC. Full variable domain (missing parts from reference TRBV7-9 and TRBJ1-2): DTGVSQNPRHKITKRGQNVTFRCDPISEHNRLYWYRQTLGQGPEFLTYFQNEAQLEKSRLLSDRFSAERPKGSFSTLEIQRTEQGDSAMYLCASSLGDRINYGYTFGSGTRLTVV.

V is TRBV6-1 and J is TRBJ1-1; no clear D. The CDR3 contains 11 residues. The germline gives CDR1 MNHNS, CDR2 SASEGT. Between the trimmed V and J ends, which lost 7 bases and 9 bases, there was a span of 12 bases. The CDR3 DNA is TGTGCCAGCAATCAGGATCTAAAAGCTTTCTTT. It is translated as CASNQDLKAFF.

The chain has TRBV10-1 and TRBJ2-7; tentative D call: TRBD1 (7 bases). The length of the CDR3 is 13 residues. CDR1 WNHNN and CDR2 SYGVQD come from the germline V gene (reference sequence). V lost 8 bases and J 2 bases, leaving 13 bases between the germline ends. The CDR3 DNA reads TGCGCCAGCGCGCGGGACAGCGCCTACGAGCAGTACTTC. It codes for CASARDSAYEQYF.

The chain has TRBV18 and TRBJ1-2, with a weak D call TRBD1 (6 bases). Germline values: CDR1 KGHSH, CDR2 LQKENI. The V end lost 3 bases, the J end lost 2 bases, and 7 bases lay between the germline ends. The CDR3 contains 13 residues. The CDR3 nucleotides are TGTGCCAGCTCACCCGGACAGAACTATGGCTACACCTTC. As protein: CASSPGQNYGYTF.

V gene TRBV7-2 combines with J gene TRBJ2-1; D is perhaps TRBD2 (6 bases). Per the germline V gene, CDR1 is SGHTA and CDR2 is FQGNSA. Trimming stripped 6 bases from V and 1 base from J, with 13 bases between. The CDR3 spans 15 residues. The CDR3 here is CASRAGTQSYNEQFF. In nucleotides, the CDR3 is TGTGCCAGCAGGGCTGGGACTCAATCCTACAATGAGCAGTTCTTC.

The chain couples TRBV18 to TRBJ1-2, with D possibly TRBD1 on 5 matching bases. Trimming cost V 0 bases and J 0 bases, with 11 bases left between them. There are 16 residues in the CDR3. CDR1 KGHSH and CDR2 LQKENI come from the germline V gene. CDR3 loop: CASSPPGGGANYGYTF. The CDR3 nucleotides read TGTGCCAGCTCACCACCGGGCGGGGGAGCTAACTATGGCTACACCTTC.

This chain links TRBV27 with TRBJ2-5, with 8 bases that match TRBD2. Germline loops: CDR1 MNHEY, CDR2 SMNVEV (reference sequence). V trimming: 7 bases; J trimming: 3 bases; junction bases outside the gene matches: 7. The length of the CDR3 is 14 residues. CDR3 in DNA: TGTGCCAGCATGTGGCGGGGGGAGGAAGAGACCCAGTACTTC. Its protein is CASMWRGEEETQYF.

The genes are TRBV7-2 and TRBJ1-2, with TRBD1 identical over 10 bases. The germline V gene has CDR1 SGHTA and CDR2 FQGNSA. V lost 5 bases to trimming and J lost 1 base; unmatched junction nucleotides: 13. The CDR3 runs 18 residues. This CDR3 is CASSPLPDRGLDNYGYTF. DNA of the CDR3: TGTGCCAGCAGCCCTCTCCCTGACAGGGGGCTAGATAACTATGGCTACACCTTC.

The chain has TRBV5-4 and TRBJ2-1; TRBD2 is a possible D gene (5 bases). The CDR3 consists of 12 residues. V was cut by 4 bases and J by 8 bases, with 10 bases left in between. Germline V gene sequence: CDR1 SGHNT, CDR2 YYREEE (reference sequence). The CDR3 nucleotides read TGTGCCAGCAGCCAACTAGATCATGAGCAGTTCTTC. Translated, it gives CASSQLDHEQFF.

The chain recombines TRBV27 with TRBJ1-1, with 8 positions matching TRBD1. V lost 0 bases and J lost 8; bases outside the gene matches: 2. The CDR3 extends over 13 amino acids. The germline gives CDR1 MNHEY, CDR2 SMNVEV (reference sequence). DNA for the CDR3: TGTGCCAGCAGTTTATCGAGGACAGGGGAAGCTTTCTTT. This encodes CASSLSRTGEAFF.

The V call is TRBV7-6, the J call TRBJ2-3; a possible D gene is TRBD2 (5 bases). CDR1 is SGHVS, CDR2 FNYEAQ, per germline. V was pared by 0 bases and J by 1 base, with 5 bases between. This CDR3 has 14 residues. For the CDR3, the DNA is TGTGCCAGCAGCTTAGCTAGCGGCACAGATACGCAGTATTTT. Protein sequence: CASSLASGTDTQYF. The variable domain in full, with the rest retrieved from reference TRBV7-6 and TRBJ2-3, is GAGVSQSPRYKVTKRGQDVALRCDPISGHVSLYWYRQALGQGPEFLTYFNYEAQQDKSGLPNDRFSAERPEGSISTLTIQRTEQRDSAMYRCASSLASGTDTQYFGPGTRLTVL.

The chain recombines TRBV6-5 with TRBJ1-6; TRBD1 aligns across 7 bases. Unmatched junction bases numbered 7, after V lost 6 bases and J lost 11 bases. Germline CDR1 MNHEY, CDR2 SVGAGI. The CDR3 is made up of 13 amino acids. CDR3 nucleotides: TGTGCCAGCAGCTTACAGGGGTACACACCCCTCCACTTT. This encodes CASSLQGYTPLHF.